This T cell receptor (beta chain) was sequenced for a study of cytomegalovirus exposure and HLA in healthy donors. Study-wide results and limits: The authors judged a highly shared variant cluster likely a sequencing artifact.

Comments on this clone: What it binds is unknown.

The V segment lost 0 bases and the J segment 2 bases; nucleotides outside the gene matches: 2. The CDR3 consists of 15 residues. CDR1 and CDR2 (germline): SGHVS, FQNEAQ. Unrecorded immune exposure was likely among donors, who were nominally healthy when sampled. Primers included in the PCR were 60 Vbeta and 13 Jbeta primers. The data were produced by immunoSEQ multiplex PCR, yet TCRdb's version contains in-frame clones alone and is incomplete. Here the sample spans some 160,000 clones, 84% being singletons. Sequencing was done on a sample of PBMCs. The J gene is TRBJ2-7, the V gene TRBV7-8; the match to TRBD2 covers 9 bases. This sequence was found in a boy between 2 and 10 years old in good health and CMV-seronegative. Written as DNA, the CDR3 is TGTGCCAGCAGCTTAGCGCGGGAGGGAGCCTACGAGCAGTACTTC. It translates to CASSLAREGAYEQYF. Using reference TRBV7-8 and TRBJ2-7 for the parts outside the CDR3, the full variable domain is GAGVSQSPRYKVAKRGQDVALRCDPISGHVSLFWYQQALGQGPEFLTYFQNEAQLDKSGLPSDRFFAERPEGSVSTLKIQRTQQEDSAVYLCASSLAREGAYEQYFGPGTRLTVT.